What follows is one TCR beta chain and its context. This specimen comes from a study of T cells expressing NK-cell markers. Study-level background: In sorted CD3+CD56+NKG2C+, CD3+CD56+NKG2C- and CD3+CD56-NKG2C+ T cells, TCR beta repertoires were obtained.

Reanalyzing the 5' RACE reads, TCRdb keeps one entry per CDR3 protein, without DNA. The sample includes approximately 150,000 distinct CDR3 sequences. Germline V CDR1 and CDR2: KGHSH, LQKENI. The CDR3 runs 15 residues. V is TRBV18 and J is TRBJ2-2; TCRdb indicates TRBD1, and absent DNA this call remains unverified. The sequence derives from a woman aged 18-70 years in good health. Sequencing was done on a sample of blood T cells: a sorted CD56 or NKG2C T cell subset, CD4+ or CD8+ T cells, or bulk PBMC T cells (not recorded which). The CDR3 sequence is CASSLAGFPDGELFF.